This T cell receptor (beta chain) was captured in a study of multiple sclerosis patients with progressive multifocal leukoencephalopathy. Study background: Longitudinal control samples came from natalizumab-treated multiple sclerosis patients without PML.

The time point: before natalizumab initiation. As to this clone: The antigen is undetermined.

This was a survey-level run. Synthetic inline TR CDR3 controls covering all V-J pairings were spiked into each PCR. Libraries were prepared by immunoSEQ multiplex PCR; TCRdb keeps only in-frame clonotypes and omits some of them. The sample shows tens of thousands of clones, roughly 92% of them seen only once. General study points: In most PML patients, TRB repertoires appeared less diverse by entropy.

Specimen: PBMCs. This clonotype was obtained from a man under 40 with multiple sclerosis.

The CDR3 reads CASSQDLRKPQHF. The CDR3 DNA reads as TGCGCCAGCAGCCAAGATCTCAGGAAGCCCCAGCATTTT. The V gene is TRBV4-3, the J gene TRBJ1-5; D unclear. Trimming removed 0 bases at V and 8 bases at J, with 8 bases between. This CDR3 contains 13 residues. Germline CDR1 is LGHNA and CDR2 is YSLEER.